This note documents a single T cell receptor beta chain sequence. This record comes from a study of blood T cell repertoires in COVID-19. About the research overall: Collection of acute and convalescent COVID-19 samples took place in the United States, Italy and Spain. Sample material is recorded as cDNA or gDNA derived from T cells, B-cell-depleted T cells, or PBMCs.

Authors' data handling: Researchers report that nucleated cell counts were estimated from reference gene primer amplification. Profiled with immunoSEQ multiplex PCR; TCRdb holds only in-frame clones, not every one. That table gives V, J and clone size, and the DNA gave D and trimming. The table records about 220,000 clones, around 80% of them present only once. After removal of 1 base from V and 4 bases from J, the junction contained 10 bases not matched to a gene. The CDR3 runs to 17 residues. CDR1 is SGHDN and CDR2 is FVKESK in the germline V gene. This TCR was sampled from a human donor in a cohort sampled during active COVID-19. Sequenced: peripheral blood. The chain combines TRBV14 with TRBJ2-1, with TRBD2 matching over 7 bases. DNA of the CDR3: TGTGCCAGCAGCCAAGGTGAACGGGAGGCCTTTTACAATGAGCAGTTCTTC. As protein: CASSQGEREAFYNEQFF. Filled out from reference TRBV14 and TRBJ2-1, the complete variable domain reads EAGVTQFPSHSVIEKGQTVTLRCDPISGHDNLYWYRRVMGKEIKFLLHFVKESKQDESGMPNNRFLAERTGGTYSTLKVQPAELEDSGVYFCASSQGEREAFYNEQFFGPGTRLTVL.